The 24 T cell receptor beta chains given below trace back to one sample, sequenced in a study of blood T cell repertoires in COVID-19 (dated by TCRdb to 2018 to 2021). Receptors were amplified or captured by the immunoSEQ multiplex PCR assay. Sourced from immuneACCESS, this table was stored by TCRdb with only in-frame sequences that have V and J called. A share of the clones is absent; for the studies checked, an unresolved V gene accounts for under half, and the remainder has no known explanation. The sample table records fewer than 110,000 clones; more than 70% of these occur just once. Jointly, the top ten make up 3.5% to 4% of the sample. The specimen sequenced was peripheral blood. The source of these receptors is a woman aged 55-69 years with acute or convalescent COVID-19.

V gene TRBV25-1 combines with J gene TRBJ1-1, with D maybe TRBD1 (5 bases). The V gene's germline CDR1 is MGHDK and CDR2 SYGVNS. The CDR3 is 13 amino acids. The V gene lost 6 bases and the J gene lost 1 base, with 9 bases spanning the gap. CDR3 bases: TGTGCCAGCAGCCCCGGACAGAACACTGAAGCTTTCTTT. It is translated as CASSPGQNTEAFF. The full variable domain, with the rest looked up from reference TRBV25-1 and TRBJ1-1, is EADIYQTPRYLVIGTGKKITLECSQTMGHDKMYWYQQDPGMELHLIHYSYGVNSTEKGDLSSESTVSRIRTEHFPLTLESARPSHTSQYLCASSPGQNTEAFFGQGTRLTVV.

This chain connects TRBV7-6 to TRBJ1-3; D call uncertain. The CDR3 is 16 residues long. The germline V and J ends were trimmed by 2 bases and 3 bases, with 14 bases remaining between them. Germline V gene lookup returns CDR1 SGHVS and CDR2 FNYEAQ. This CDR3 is CASSLQGRSGGNTIYF. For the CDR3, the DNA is TGTGCCAGCAGCTTACAAGGGAGAAGTGGTGGAAACACCATATATTTT.

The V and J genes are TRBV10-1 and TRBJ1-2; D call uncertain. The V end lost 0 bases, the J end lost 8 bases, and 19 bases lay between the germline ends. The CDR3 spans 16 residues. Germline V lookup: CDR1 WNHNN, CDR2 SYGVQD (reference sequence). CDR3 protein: CASSESPRTGMEGYTF. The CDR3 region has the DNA TGCGCCAGCAGTGAGTCGCCCCGGACCGGGATGGAGGGCTACACCTTC.

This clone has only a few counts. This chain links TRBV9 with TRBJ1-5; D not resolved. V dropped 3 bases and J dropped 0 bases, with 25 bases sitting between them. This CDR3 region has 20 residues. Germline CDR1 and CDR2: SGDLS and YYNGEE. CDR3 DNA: TGTGCCAGCAGCGCCATTTCAGGTATTCCGATGACCTATAGCAATCAGCCCCAGCATTTT. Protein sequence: CASSAISGIPMTYSNQPQHF.

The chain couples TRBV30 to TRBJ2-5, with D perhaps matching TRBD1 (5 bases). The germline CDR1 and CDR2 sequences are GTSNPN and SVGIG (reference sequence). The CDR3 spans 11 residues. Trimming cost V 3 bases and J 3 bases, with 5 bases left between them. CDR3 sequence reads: CAWRGEETQYF. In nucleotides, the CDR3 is TGTGCCTGGAGAGGGGAAGAGACCCAGTACTTC.

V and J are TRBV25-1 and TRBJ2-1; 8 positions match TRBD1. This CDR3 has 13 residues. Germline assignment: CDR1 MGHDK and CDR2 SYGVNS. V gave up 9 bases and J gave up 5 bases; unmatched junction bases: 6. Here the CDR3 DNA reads TGTGCCAGTGGACAGGGTGGAAACAATGAGCAGTTCTTC. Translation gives CASGQGGNNEQFF.

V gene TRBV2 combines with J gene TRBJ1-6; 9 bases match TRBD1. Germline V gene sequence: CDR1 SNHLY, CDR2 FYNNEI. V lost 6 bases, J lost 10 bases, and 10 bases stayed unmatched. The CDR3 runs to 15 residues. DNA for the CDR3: TGTGCCAGCAGCCAACCGGGACAGGGTCGATCACCCCTCCACTTT. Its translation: CASSQPGQGRSPLHF.

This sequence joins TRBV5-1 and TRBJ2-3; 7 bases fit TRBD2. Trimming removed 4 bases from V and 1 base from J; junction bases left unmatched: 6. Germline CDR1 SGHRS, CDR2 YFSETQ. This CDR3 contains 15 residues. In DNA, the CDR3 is TGCGCCAGCAGCCGCGGGGGAGTGGGCACAGATACGCAGTATTTT. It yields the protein CASSRGGVGTDTQYF.

The CDR3 nucleotides are TGTGCTAGTGGCCTGAGTCCCGGGACAGTGAACACTGAAGCTTTCTTT. As protein: CASGLSPGTVNTEAFF. The rearrangement joins TRBV12-5 to TRBJ1-1; 7 bases are shared with TRBD1. CDR1 is LGHNT, CDR2 FRNRAP, per germline. V dropped 6 bases and J dropped 0; count of bases not matched to a gene: 10. The CDR3 is made up of 16 amino acids.

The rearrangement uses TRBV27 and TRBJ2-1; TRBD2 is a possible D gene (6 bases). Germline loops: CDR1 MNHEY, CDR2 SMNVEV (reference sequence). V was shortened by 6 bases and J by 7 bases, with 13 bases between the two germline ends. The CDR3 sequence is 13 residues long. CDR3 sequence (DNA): TGTGCCAGCAGGACGGGAGTCGGGAATGAGCAGTTCTTC. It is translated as CASRTGVGNEQFF.

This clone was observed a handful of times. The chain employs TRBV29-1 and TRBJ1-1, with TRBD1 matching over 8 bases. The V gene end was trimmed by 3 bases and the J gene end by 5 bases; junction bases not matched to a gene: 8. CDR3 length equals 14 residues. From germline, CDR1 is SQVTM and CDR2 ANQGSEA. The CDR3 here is CSVDFRGHRTEAFF. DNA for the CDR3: TGCAGCGTTGACTTCAGGGGGCATAGGACTGAAGCTTTCTTT.

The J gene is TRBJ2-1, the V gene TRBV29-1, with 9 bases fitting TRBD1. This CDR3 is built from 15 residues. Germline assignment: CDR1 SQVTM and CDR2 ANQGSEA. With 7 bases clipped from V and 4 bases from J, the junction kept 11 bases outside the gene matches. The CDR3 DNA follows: TGCAGCGCCGAAGGGACAGGGAGTTTTTACAATGAGCAGTTCTTC. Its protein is CSAEGTGSFYNEQFF.

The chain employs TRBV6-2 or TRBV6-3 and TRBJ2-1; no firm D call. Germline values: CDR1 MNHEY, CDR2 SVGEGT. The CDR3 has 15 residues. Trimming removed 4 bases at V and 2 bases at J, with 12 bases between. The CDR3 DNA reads TGTGCCAGCAGTTTCTCTGAGCCGGCCTACAATGAGCAGTTCTTC. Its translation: CASSFSEPAYNEQFF.

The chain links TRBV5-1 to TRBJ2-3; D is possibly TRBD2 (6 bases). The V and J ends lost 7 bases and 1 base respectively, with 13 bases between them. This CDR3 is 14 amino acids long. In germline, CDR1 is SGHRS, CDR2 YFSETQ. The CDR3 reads CASSVLAGTDTQYF. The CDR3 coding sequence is TGCGCCAGCTCGGTACTAGCTGGCACAGATACGCAGTATTTT. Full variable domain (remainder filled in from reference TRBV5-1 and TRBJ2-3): KAGVTQTPRYLIKTRGQQVTLSCSPISGHRSVSWYQQTPGQGLQFLFEYFSETQRNKGNFPGRFSGRQFSNSRSEMNVSTLELGDSALYLCASSVLAGTDTQYFGPGTRLTVL.

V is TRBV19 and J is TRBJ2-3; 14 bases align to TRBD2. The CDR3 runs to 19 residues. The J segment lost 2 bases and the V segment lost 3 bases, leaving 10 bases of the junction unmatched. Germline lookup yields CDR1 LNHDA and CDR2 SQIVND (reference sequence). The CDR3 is CASSIGTSGSHILTDTQYF. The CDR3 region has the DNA TGTGCCAGTAGTATCGGGACTAGCGGGAGCCACATACTCACAGATACGCAGTATTTT.

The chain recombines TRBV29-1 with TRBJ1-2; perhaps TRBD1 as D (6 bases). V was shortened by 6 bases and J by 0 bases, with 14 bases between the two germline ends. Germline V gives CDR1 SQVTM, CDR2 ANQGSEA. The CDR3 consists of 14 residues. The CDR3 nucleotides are TGCAGCGTAGGTTCACAGGGCTCTAACTATGGCTACACCTTC. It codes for CSVGSQGSNYGYTF.

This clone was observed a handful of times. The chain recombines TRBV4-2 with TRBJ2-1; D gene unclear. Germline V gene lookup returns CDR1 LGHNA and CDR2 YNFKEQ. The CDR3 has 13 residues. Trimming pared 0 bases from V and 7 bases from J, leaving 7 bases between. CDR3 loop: CASSQDSENEQFF. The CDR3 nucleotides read TGTGCCAGCAGCCAAGACAGCGAAAATGAGCAGTTCTTC.

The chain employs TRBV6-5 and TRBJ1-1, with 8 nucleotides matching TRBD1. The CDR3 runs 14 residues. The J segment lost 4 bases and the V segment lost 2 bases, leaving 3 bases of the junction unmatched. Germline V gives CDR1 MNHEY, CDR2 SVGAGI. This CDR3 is CASSYTGGFTEAFF. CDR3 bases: TGTGCCAGCAGTTACACAGGGGGATTCACTGAAGCTTTCTTT.

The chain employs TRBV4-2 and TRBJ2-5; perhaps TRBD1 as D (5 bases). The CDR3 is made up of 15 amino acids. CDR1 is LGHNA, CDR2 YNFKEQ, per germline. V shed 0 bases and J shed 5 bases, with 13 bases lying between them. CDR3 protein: CASSQDRGRSETQYF. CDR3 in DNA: TGTGCCAGCAGCCAAGATAGGGGTAGAAGCGAGACCCAGTACTTC.

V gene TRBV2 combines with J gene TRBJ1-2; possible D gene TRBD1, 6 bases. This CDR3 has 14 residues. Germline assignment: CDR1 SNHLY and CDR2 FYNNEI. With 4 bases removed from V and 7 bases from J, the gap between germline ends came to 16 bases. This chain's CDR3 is CASSVTDRASGYTF. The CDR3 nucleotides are TGTGCCAGCAGTGTTACGGACAGAGCTAGTGGCTACACCTTC. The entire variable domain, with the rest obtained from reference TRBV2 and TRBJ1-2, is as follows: EPEVTQTPSHQVTQMGQEVILRCVPISNHLYFYWYRQILGQKVEFLVSFYNNEISEKSEIFDDQFSVERPDGSNFTLKIRSTKLEDSAMYFCASSVTDRASGYTFGSGTRLTVV.

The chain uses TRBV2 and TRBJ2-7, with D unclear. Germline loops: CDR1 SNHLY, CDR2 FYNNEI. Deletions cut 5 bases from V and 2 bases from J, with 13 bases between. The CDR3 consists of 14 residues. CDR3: CASSTEDITYEQYF. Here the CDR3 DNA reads TGTGCCAGCAGTACAGAAGACATAACCTACGAGCAGTACTTC.

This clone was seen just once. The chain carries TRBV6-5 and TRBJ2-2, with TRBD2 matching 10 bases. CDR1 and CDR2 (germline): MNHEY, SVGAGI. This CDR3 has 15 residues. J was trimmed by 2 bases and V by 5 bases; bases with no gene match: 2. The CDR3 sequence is CASSKREGNTGELFF. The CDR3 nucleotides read TGTGCCAGCAGTAAGCGGGAGGGAAACACCGGGGAGCTGTTTTTT.

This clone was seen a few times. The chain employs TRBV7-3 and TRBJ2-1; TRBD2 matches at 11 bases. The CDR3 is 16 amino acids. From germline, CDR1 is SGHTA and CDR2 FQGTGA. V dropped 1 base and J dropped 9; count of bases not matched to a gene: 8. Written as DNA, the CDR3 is TGTGCCAGCAGCTTAAGGCCCTTAGGGACTAGCGGTGAGCAGTTCTTC. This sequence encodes CASSLRPLGTSGEQFF.

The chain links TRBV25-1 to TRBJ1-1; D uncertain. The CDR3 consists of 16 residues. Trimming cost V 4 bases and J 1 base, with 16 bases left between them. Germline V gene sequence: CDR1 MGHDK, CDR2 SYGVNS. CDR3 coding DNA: TGTGCCAGCAGTGGGGGAGGGAAGCCCAAGAACACTGAAGCTTTCTTT. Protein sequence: CASSGGGKPKNTEAFF.